The subject of this entry is one T cell receptor (beta chain). What it binds is unknown. The sample belongs to a study of early stage breast cancer tumors. Across the whole study: Invasive lobular carcinomas made up about 30% of the 12 ER+/PR+/HER2- tumors.

The CDR3 extends over 18 amino acids. V was cut by 6 bases and J by 0 bases, with 24 bases left in between. Germline loops: CDR1 SNHLY, CDR2 FYNNEI. Here immunoSEQ multiplex PCR was the method, and the copy in TCRdb shows in-frame clones only, minus some. The repertoire holds about 72,000 clones, with around four fifths as singletons. The study, taken as a whole, reports: Blood repertoires resembled normal breast more than tumor. Enriched TCRB sequences shared across patients were mostly commonly generated sequences. Compared with adjacent normal breast, tumors showed around 2.5-fold denser, more clonal T cells.

The rearrangement links TRBV2 to TRBJ2-7, with D perhaps TRBD1 or TRBD2 (5 bases each). The sample comprised blood. This clonotype originated in a person in their sixties or seventies with breast cancer. The CDR3 region has the DNA TGTGCCAGCAGCGAAAGTCTAGGTCGGGGCTTAAGCTCCTACGAGCAGTACTTC. This translates into CASSESLGRGLSSYEQYF.